This record looks at one TCR beta chain sequence and its context. The data are from a study of CD8 T cells in Susac syndrome. Reverse transcription of roughly 0.45 to 1 ug RNA used random hexamers. Multiplex PCR with immunoSEQ amplified the TCR beta CDR3 across 54 Vbeta and 13 Jbeta. Each CDR3 protein is one row after TCRdb ran MiXCR on the immunoSEQ multiplex PCR reads. Among about 180,000 distinct CDR3 sequences listed, 85% to 95% were seen once. Trimming left V 10 bases short and J 5 bases short, with 18 bases between. Germline CDR1 reads MNHNY; CDR2 reads SVGAGI (reference sequence). This CDR3 has 13 residues.

The chain couples TRBV6-6 to TRBJ2-7; possible D gene TRBD1, 6 bases. This clonotype originated in a human donor with Susac syndrome. The sequencing sample was made of CD4+ T cells from PBMCs. CDR3: CATGNFRDNEQYF. The CDR3, as DNA: TGTGCCACTGGCAACTTCAGGGACAACGAGCAGTACTTC.